The rows below give T cell receptor beta chains drawn from one sample of a study of cytomegalovirus exposure and HLA in healthy donors. TCRdb's copy holds only in-frame clones and misses some; the assay was immunoSEQ multiplex PCR. This sample has about 150,000 clones, with 60% to 75% found just once. The source material was PBMCs. These receptors were obtained from a man under 40 in good health and CMV-seronegative. CDR3s include the opening cysteine and the closing phenylalanine or tryptophan. The D gene is left open where the match is weak. Where a row states a size, it is once, few, many or the class of an expanded clone; other rows omit it.

TRBV28	.	15	.	TRBJ1-1	CASTPRKGANTEAFF	TGTGCCAGCACCCCTCGAAAGGGAGCTAACACTGAAGCTTTCTTT
TRBV11-2	.	13	.	TRBJ2-5	CASSRDRQETQYF	TGTGCCAGCAGCCGTGACAGACAAGAGACCCAGTACTTC
TRBV28	TRBD2	14	.	TRBJ2-5	CASTSPGGVGEQYF	TGTGCCAGCACCTCTCCGGGGGGGGTCGGGGAGCAGTACTTC
TRBV30	TRBD1	14	.	TRBJ2-7	CAWTNTGGWGEQYF	TGTGCCTGGACCAACACAGGGGGCTGGGGAGAGCAGTACTTC
TRBV5-1	.	14	.	TRBJ2-3	CASSGWTATDTQYF	TGCGCCAGCAGCGGGTGGACTGCTACAGATACGCAGTATTTT
TRBV29-1	.	14	few	TRBJ1-1	CSGSRQGRNTEAFF	TGCAGCGGGTCCAGGCAGGGGAGGAACACTGAAGCTTTCTTT
TRBV19	TRBD1	13	once	TRBJ1-5	CASSRQGNQPQHF	TGTGCCAGTAGTCGACAGGGGAATCAGCCCCAGCATTTT
TRBV13	.	13	few	TRBJ2-1	CASSLQGINEQFF	TGTGCCAGCAGCTTACAGGGGATCAATGAGCAGTTCTTC
TRBV27	.	14	.	TRBJ2-1	CASSLDRLNNEQFF	TGTGCCAGCAGTTTAGATAGACTTAACAATGAGCAGTTCTTC
TRBV5-1	TRBD1	14	.	TRBJ1-1	CASSLGQQNTEAFF	TGCGCCAGCAGCCTGGGACAGCAGAACACTGAAGCTTTCTTT
TRBV30	.	15	once	TRBJ1-1	CAWWKATGTNTEAFF	TGTGCCTGGTGGAAAGCGACAGGAACTAACACTGAAGCTTTCTTT
TRBV27	.	15	few	TRBJ2-5	CASSWGHSGQETQYF	TGTGCCAGCAGTTGGGGGCACTCGGGACAAGAGACCCAGTACTTC
TRBV28	TRBD1	16	.	TRBJ1-6	CASSLVSFQGASPLHF	TGTGCCAGCAGTTTAGTTAGTTTCCAGGGGGCGTCACCCCTCCACTTT
TRBV18	.	14	.	TRBJ2-7	CASSPRGTGDEQYF	TGTGCCAGCTCACCACGGGGGACGGGAGACGAGCAGTACTTC
TRBV28	.	17	.	TRBJ1-5	CASSIPRQAYSNQPQHF	TGTGCCAGCAGCATACCTCGACAGGCTTATAGCAATCAGCCCCAGCATTTT
TRBV6-5	.	15	.	TRBJ2-3	CASSYSGASTDTQYF	TGTGCCAGCAGTTACTCGGGGGCTAGCACAGATACGCAGTATTTT
TRBV7-9	.	11	once	TRBJ1-1	CASGAGTEAFF	TGTGCCAGCGGCGCGGGGACTGAAGCTTTCTTT
TRBV9	.	13	.	TRBJ2-7	CASSPRPAGEQYF	TGTGCCAGCAGCCCGAGACCGGCAGGCGAGCAGTACTTC
TRBV5-6	TRBD1	14	.	TRBJ2-1	CASSWGQGTNEQFF	TGTGCCAGCAGCTGGGGACAGGGTACTAATGAGCAGTTCTTC
TRBV7-9	.	14	few	TRBJ1-1	CASSLAAANTEAFF	TGTGCCAGCAGCTTAGCAGCGGCGAACACTGAAGCTTTCTTT
TRBV6-1	.	13	once	TRBJ1-5	CASRGQRSQPQHF	TGTGCCAGCAGAGGACAGCGCTCCCAGCCCCAGCATTTT
TRBV29-1	.	13	.	TRBJ2-7	CSVEPHPVYEQYF	TGCAGCGTTGAACCCCACCCAGTCTACGAGCAGTACTTC
TRBV4-2	TRBD2	15	.	TRBJ2-7	CASSQAGGISYEQYF	TGTGCCAGCAGCCAAGCGGGGGGGATCAGCTACGAGCAGTACTTC
TRBV7-6	TRBD2	18	.	TRBJ2-3	CASSEGLAGAGRIDTQYF	TGTGCCAGCAGCGAGGGACTAGCGGGGGCCGGGAGGATAGATACGCAGTATTTT
TRBV9	TRBD1	16	.	TRBJ2-7	CASSITGQGAVYEQYF	TGTGCCAGCAGCATCACAGGTCAGGGGGCGGTCTACGAGCAGTACTTC
TRBV28	.	15	few	TRBJ2-2	CASSFHGANTGELFF	TGTGCCAGCAGTTTTCACGGGGCGAACACCGGGGAGCTGTTTTTT
TRBV7-8	.	14	.	TRBJ2-3	CASSRPRGRDTQYF	TGTGCCAGCAGTCGCCCTCGGGGGAGGGATACGCAGTATTTT
TRBV7-9	TRBD1	17	.	TRBJ1-5	CSSSFLEDRVQKQPQHF	TGTTCCAGCAGCTTTCTGGAGGACAGGGTACAAAAACAGCCCCAGCATTTT
TRBV29-1	TRBD1	13	.	TRBJ2-1	CSVTGGLLNEQFF	TGCAGCGTGACAGGGGGCTTGTTGAATGAGCAGTTCTTC